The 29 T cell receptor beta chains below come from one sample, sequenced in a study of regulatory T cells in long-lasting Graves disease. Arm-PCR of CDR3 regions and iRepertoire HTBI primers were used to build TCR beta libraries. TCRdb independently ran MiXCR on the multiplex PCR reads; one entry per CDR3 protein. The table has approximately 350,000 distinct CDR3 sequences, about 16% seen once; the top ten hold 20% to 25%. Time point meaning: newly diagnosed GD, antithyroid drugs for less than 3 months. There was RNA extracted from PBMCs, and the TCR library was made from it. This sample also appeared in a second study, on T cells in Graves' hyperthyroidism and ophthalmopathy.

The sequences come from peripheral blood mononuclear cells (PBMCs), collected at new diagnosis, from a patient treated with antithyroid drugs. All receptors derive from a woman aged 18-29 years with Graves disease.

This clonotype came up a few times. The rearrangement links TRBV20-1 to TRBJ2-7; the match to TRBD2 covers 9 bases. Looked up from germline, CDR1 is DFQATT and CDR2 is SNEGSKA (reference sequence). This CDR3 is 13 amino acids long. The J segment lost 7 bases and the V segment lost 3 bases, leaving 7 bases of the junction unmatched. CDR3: CSARTSGLLEQYF. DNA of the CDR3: TGCAGTGCTAGGACTAGCGGACTCCTGGAGCAGTACTTC.

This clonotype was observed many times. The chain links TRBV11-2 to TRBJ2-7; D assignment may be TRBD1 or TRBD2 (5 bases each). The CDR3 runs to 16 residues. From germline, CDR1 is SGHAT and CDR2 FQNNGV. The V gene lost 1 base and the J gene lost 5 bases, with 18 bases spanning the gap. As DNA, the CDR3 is TGTGCCAGCAGCTTAGGGGGGACCTATTCACCCCACGAGCAGTACTTC. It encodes CASSLGGTYSPHEQYF.

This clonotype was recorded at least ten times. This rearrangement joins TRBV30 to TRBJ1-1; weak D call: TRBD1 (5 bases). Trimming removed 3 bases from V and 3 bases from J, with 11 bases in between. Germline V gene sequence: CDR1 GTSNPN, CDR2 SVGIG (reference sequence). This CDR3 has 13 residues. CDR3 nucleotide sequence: TGTGCCTGGAGAAGTGGGGGTGACACTGAAGCTTTCTTT. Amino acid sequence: CAWRSGGDTEAFF.

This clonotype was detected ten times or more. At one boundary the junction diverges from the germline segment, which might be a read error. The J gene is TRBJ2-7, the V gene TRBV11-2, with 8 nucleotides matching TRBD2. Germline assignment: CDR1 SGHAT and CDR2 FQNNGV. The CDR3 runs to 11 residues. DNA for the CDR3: TGTGCCAGCACAACGGGGGGGAGGGTTACCTTC. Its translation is CASTTGGRVTF.

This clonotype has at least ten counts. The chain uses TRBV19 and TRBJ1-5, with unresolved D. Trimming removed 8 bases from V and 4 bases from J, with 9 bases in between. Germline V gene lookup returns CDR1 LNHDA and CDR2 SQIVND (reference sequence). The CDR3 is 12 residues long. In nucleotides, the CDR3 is TGTGCCAGTGGAAGCGGGAATCAGCCCCAGCATTTT. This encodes CASGSGNQPQHF.

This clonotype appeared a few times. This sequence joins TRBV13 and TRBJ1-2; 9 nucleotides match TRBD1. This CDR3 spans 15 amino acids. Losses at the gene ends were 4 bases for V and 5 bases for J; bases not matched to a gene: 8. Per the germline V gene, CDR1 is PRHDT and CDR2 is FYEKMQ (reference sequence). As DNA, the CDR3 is TGTGCCAGCAGCTCCGCCGGGACAGGGTTATATGGCTACACCTTC. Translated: CASSSAGTGLYGYTF.

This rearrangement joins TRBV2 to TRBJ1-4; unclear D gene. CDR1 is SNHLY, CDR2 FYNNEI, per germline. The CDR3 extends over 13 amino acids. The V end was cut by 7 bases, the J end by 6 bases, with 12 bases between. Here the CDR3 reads CASMRTRDEKLFF. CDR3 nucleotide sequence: TGTGCCAGCATGAGGACTCGAGATGAAAAACTGTTTTTT.

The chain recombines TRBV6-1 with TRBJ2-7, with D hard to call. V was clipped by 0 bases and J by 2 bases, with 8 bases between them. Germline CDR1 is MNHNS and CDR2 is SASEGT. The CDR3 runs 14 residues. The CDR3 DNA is TGTGCCAGCAGTGAAGCTTACAAGCCCTACGAGCAGTACTTC. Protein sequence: CASSEAYKPYEQYF.

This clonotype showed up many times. The CDR3 loop reads CSAILKRRPYNEQFF. In nucleotides, the CDR3 is TGCAGTGCTATCCTGAAGCGGAGACCCTACAATGAGCAGTTCTTC. The gene calls are TRBV20-1 and TRBJ2-1; possibly TRBD2 for D (5 bases). The V gene lost 4 bases and the J gene lost 2 bases, with 15 bases spanning the gap. The germline V gene has CDR1 DFQATT and CDR2 SNEGSKA (reference sequence). The CDR3 contains 15 residues.

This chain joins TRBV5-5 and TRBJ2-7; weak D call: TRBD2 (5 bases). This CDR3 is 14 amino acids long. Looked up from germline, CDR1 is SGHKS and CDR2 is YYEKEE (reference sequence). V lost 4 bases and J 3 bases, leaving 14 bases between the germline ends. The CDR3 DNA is TGTGCCAGCAGCCAGAGCAGTGCGGGCTACGAGCAGTACTTC. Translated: CASSQSSAGYEQYF. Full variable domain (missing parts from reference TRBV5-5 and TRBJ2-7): DAGVTQSPTHLIKTRGQQVTLRCSPISGHKSVSWYQQVLGQGPQFIFQYYEKEERGRGNFPDRFSARQFPNYSSELNVNALLLGDSALYLCASSQSSAGYEQYFGPGTRLTVT.

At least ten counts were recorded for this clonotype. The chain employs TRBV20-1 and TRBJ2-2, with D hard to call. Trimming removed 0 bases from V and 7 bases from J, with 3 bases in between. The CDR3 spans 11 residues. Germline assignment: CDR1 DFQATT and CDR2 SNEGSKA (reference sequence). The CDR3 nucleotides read TGCAGTGCTAGAGAATTCGGGGAGCTGTTTTTT. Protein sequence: CSAREFGELFF.

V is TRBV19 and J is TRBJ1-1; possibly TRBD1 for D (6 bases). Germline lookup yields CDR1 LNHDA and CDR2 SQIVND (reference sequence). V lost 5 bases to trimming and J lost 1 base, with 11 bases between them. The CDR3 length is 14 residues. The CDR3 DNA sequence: TGTGCCAGTAGTGCGCACAGGGAGAACACTGAAGCTTTCTTT. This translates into CASSAHRENTEAFF.

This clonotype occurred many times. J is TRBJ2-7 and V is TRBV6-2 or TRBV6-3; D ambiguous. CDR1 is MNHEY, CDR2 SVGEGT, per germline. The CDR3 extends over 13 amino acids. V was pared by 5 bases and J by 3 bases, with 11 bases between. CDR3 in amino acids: CASSITSVYEQYF. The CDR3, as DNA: TGTGCCAGCAGTATCACCTCTGTCTACGAGCAGTACTTC.

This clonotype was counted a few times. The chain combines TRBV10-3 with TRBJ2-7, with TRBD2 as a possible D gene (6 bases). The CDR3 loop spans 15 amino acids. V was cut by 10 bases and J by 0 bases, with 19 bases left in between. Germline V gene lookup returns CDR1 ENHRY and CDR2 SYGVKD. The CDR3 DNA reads TGTGCCACCCGGGGAGGCTCTTTGAGCTCCTACGAGCAGTACTTC. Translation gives CATRGGSLSSYEQYF.

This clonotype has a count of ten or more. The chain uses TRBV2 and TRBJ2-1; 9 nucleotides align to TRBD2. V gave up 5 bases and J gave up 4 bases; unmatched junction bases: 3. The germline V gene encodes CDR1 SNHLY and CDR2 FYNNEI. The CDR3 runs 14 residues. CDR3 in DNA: TGTGCCAGCAGTCGTCTAGCGGGGTACAATGAGCAGTTCTTC. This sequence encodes CASSRLAGYNEQFF.

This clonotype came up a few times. The CDR3 region has the DNA TGTGCCAGCAGTTCCTCAGGGGCCCATTCACCCCTCCACTTT. Its translation is CASSSSGAHSPLHF. J is TRBJ1-6 and V is TRBV6-9; D is perhaps TRBD1 (6 bases). This CDR3 is 14 amino acids long. The germline V gene encodes CDR1 MNHGY and CDR2 SVAAGI. V lost 4 bases to trimming and J lost 8 bases, with 12 bases between them.

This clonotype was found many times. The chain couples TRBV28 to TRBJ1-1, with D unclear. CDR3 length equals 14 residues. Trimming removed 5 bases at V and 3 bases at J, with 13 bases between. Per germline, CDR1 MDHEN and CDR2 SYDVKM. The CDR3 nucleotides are TGTGCCAGCAGTAAGCTGGGGTGGGACACTGAAGCTTTCTTT. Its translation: CASSKLGWDTEAFF.

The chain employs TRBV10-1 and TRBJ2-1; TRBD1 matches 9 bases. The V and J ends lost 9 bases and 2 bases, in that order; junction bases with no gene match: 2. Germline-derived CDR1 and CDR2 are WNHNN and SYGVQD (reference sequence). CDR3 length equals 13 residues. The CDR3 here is CASGQGPYNEQFF. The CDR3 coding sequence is TGCGCCAGTGGACAGGGGCCCTACAATGAGCAGTTCTTC.

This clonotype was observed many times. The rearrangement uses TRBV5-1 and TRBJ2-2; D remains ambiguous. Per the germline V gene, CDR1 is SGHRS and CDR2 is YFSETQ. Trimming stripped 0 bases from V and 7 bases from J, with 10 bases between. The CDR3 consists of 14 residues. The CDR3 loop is CASSLDPGNGELFF. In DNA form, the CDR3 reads TGCGCCAGCAGCTTGGATCCGGGTAACGGGGAGCTGTTTTTT.

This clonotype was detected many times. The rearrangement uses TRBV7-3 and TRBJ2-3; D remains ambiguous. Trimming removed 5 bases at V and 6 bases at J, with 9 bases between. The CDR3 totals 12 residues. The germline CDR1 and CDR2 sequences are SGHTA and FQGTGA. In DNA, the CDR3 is TGTGCCAGCAGCACCCCTGGTGATACGCAGTATTTT. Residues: CASSTPGDTQYF.

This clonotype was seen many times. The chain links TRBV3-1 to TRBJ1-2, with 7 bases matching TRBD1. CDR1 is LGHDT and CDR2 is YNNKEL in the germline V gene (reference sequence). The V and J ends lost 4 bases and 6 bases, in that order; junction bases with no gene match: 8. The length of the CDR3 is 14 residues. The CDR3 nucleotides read TGTGCCAGCAGCCCTCTCGGACAGGATCATGGCTACACCTTC. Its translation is CASSPLGQDHGYTF.

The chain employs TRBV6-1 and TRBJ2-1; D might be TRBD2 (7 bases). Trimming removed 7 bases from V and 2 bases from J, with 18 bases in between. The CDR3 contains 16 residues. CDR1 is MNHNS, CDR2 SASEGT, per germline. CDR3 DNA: TGTGCCAGCACCCCCCAAGGGGGGGGCCCCTACAATGAGCAGTTCTTC. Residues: CASTPQGGGPYNEQFF.

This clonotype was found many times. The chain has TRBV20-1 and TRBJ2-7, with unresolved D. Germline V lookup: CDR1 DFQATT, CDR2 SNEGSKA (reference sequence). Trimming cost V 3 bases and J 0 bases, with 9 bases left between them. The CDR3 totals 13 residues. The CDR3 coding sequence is TGCAGTGCTAGTTACGTTGGCTCCTACGAGCAGTACTTC. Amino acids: CSASYVGSYEQYF.

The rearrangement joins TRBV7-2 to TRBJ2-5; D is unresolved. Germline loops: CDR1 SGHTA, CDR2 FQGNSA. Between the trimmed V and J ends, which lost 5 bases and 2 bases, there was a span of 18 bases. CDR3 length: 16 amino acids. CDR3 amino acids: CASSHRWAGVQETQYF. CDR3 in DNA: TGTGCCAGCAGCCACCGTTGGGCCGGCGTACAAGAGACCCAGTACTTC.

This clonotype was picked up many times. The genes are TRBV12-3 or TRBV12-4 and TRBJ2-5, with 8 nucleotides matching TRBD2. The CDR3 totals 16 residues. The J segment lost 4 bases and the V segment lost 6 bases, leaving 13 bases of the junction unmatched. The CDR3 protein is CASSHAPGGASETQYF. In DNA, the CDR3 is TGTGCCAGCAGCCACGCCCCCGGGGGGGCCTCAGAGACCCAGTACTTC.

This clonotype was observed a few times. CDR3 coding DNA: TGTGCCAGCACGGACAACACTGAAGCTTTCTTT. It codes for CASTDNTEAFF. This chain uses TRBV7-9 with TRBJ1-1, with unresolved D. The CDR3 is made up of 11 amino acids. Trimming removed 7 bases from V and 2 bases from J, with 5 bases in between. Germline V lookup: CDR1 SEHNR, CDR2 FQNEAQ (reference sequence).

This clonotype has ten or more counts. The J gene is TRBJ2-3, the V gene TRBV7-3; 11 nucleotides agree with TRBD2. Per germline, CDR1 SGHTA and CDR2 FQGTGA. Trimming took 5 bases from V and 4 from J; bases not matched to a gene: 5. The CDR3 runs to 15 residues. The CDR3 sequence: CASSRSSGRSDTQYF. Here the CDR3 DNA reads TGTGCCAGCAGCCGCTCTAGCGGGAGGTCAGATACGCAGTATTTT.

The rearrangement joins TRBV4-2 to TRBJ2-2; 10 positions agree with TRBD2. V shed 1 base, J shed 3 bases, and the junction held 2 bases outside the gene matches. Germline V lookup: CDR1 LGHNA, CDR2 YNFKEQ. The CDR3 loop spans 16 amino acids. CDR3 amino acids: CASSQALAGYTGELFF. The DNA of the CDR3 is TGTGCCAGCAGCCAAGCACTAGCGGGGTACACCGGGGAGCTGTTTTTT.

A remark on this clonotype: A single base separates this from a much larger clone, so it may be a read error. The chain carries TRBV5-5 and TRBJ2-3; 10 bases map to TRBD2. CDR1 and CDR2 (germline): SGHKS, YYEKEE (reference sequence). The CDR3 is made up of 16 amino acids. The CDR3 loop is CASNLNPSGSSDTQYF. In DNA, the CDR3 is TGTGCCAGCAACTTGAATCCTAGCGGGAGCTCAGATACGCAGTATTTT.